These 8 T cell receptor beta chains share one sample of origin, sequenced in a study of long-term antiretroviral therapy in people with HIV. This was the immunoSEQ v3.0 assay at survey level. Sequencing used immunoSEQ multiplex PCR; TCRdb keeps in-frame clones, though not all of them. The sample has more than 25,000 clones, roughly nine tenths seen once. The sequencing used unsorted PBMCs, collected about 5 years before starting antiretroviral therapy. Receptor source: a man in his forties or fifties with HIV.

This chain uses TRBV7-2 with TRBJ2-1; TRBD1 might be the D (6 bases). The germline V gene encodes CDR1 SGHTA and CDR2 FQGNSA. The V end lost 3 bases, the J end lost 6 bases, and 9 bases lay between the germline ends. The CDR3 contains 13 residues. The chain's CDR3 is CASSFVGANEQFF. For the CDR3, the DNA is TGTGCCAGCAGCTTTGTGGGGGCCAATGAGCAGTTCTTC.

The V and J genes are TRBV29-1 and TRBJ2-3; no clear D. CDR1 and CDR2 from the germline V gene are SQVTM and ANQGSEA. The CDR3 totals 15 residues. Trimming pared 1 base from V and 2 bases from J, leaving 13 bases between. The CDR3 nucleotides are TGCAGCGTTGAAGCCCTCGCAGCGATCACAGATACGCAGTATTTT. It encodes CSVEALAAITDTQYF.

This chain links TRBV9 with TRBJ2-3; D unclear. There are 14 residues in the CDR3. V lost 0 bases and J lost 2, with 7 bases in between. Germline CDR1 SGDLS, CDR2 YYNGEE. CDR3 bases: TGTGCCAGCAGCGTAGATCCAGCCACAGATACGCAGTATTTT. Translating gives CASSVDPATDTQYF. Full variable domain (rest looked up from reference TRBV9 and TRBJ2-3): DSGVTQTPKHLITATGQRVTLRCSPRSGDLSVYWYQQSLDQGLQFLIQYYNGEERAKGNILERFSAQQFPDLHSELNLSSLELGDSALYFCASSVDPATDTQYFGPGTRLTVL.

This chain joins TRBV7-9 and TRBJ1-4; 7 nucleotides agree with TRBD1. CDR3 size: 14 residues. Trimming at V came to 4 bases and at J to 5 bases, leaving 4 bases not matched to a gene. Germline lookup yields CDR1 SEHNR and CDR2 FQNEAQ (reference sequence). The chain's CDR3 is CASSSGQENEKLFF. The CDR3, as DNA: TGTGCCAGCAGCTCAGGACAGGAGAATGAAAAACTGTTTTTT.

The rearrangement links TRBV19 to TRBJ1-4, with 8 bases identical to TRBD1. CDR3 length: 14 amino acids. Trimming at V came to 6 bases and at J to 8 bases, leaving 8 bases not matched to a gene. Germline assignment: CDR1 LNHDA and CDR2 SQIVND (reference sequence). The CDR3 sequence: CASRRTGIEEKLFF. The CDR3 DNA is TGTGCCAGTAGGAGGACAGGGATAGAGGAAAAACTGTTTTTT. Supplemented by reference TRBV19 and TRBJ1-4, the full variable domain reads DGGITQSPKYLFRKEGQNVTLSCEQNLNHDAMYWYRQDPGQGLRLIYYSQIVNDFQKGDIAEGYSVSREKKESFPLTVTSAQKNPTAFYLCASRRTGIEEKLFFGSGTQLSVL.

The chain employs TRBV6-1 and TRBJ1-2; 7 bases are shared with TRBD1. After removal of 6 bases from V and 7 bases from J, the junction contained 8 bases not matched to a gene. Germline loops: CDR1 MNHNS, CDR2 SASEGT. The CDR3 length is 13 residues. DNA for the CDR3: TGTGCCAGCAGCCGGGACAGCCATGGTGGCTACACCTTC. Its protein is CASSRDSHGGYTF.

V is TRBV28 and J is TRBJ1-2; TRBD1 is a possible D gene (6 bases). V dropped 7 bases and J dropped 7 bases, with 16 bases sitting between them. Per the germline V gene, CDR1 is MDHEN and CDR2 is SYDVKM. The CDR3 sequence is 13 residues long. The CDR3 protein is CASKVRGESGYTF. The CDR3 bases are TGTGCCAGCAAGGTCAGGGGCGAAAGTGGCTACACCTTC.

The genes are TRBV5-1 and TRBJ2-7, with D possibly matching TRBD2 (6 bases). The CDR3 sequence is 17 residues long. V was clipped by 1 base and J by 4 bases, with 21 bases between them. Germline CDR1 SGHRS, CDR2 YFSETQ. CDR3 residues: CASSLRPGYVGGYEQYF. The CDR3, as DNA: TGCGCCAGCAGCTTGCGACCGGGTTACGTCGGGGGATACGAGCAGTACTTC.